This note documents a single TCR beta chain sequence. Its target is not known. The entry originates in a study of post-analysis software for immune sequencing data. Across the whole study: Relapsing-remitting, secondary progressive and progressive-relapsing forms of multiple sclerosis all featured among disease courses. Study-wide points: Controls showed lower frequencies than patients for 5 or 6 TRBV segments, and TRBV5-6, TRBV5-1 and TRBV20-1 were among these. Controls significantly exceeded multiple sclerosis patients in normalized Chao1 diversity.

Presence of unique molecular identifiers characterized the TCR beta cDNA libraries. Each batch of about 0.95 to 10 million T cells produced roughly 450,000 cDNA molecules. MiXCR, run by TCRdb on the PCR reads, gives a single entry per CDR3 protein. The table includes fewer than 850,000 distinct CDR3 sequences, around 27% detected once. CDR3 length: 16 amino acids. The ends were cut back, 5 bases at V and 4 bases at J, with 20 bases in the middle. CDR1 is MDHEN and CDR2 is SYDVKM in the germline V gene. The chain carries TRBV28 and TRBJ2-5, with D possibly being TRBD1 (5 bases). The source material was blood. The TCR sequence derives from a girl aged 10 to 17 with multiple sclerosis. The CDR3 DNA is TGTGCCAGCAGTACGTCAGGGCGACATCCAGGAGAGACCCAGTACTTC. Protein: CASSTSGRHPGETQYF.